Shown below are 14 T cell receptor beta chains from a single sample sequenced in a study of cytomegalovirus exposure and HLA in healthy donors. PCR involved 60 Vbeta and 13 Jbeta primers. Produced via immunoSEQ multiplex PCR; TCRdb's table is partial and in-frame only. The repertoire consists of fewer than 250,000 clones, with roughly 76% occurring once and the leading ten covering approximately 2%. Sequences were obtained from PBMCs. The receptor set was obtained from a woman in her twenties or thirties in good health and CMV-seropositive.

This clone was seen only once. V gene TRBV27 combines with J gene TRBJ1-4; TRBD1 might be the D (5 bases). V lost 4 bases and J 5 bases, leaving 14 bases between the germline ends. This CDR3 spans 15 amino acids. Germline V CDR1 and CDR2: MNHEY, SMNVEV (reference sequence). The CDR3 sequence: CASSSLGLQNEKLFF. The CDR3 nucleotides read TGTGCCAGCAGTTCACTGGGACTGCAGAATGAAAAACTGTTTTTT.

This clone appeared a few times. The V and J genes are TRBV7-9 and TRBJ1-2; D may be TRBD1 (6 bases). CDR1 and CDR2 from the germline V gene are SEHNR and FQNEAQ (reference sequence). The CDR3 is 13 residues long. Deletions cut 5 bases from V and 1 base from J, with 8 bases between. The DNA of the CDR3 is TGTGCCAGCAGCCGGACAGATAACTATGGCTACACCTTC. Residues: CASSRTDNYGYTF.

The V call is TRBV7-2, the J call TRBJ2-6, with D possibly TRBD1 on 6 matching bases. CDR3 length: 17 amino acids. Trimming took off 3 bases at V and 0 bases at J, with 12 bases between the two ends. The germline CDR1 and CDR2 sequences are SGHTA and FQGNSA. This chain's CDR3 is CASSFDRTLSGANVLTF. The CDR3 coding sequence is TGTGCCAGCAGCTTCGACAGGACCCTCTCTGGGGCCAACGTCCTGACTTTC.

The rearrangement joins TRBV7-3 to TRBJ1-2; 10 bases fit TRBD1. The V gene's germline CDR1 is SGHTA and CDR2 FQGTGA. The CDR3 consists of 13 residues. V was pared by 4 bases and J by 8 bases, with 4 bases of the junction left unmatched. CDR3 coding DNA: TGTGCCAGCAGCTCGACGACAGGGGGCGGCTACACCTTC. Its protein is CASSSTTGGGYTF.

This clone was seen only a few times. The genes are TRBV19 and TRBJ2-3; 8 positions match TRBD2. Germline V gene data show CDR1 as LNHDA and CDR2 as SQIVND (reference sequence). CDR3 length: 15 residues. Germline trimming cut 3 bases from V and 4 bases from J; bases unmatched to any gene: 6. This CDR3 reads CASSIIGRGADTQYF. In DNA, the CDR3 is TGTGCCAGTAGTATCATCGGGAGGGGGGCAGATACGCAGTATTTT. The full variable domain, with the rest looked up from reference TRBV19 and TRBJ2-3, is DGGITQSPKYLFRKEGQNVTLSCEQNLNHDAMYWYRQDPGQGLRLIYYSQIVNDFQKGDIAEGYSVSREKKESFPLTVTSAQKNPTAFYLCASSIIGRGADTQYFGPGTRLTVL.

This clone was seen a handful of times. The chain links TRBV27 to TRBJ2-5; the D gene is possibly TRBD2 (7 bases). The CDR3 covers 17 residues. The germline V and J ends were trimmed by 3 bases and 5 bases, with 22 bases remaining between them. CDR1 and CDR2 (germline): MNHEY, SMNVEV (reference sequence). CDR3 residues: CASSLHVPGAGEETQYF. The CDR3 DNA reads as TGTGCCAGCAGTTTGCACGTTCCGGGGGCGGGGGAGGAGACCCAGTACTTC.

This clone came up once. The V gene is TRBV29-1, the J gene TRBJ2-5; TRBD1 matches at 10 bases. CDR1 is SQVTM, CDR2 ANQGSEA, per germline. The length of the CDR3 is 12 residues. V was pared by 6 bases and J by 5 bases, with 3 bases of the junction left unmatched. CDR3 protein: CSVRTGGETQYF. The CDR3 coding sequence is TGCAGCGTCCGGACAGGGGGGGAGACCCAGTACTTC.

The chain joins TRBV7-9 to TRBJ1-3; 8 positions agree with TRBD1. This CDR3 is 16 amino acids long. The junction had 4 bases not matched to a gene; V was cut back by 3 bases and J by 0 bases. The V gene's germline CDR1 is SEHNR and CDR2 FQNEAQ (reference sequence). The CDR3 reads CASSFQGADSGNTIYF. Written as DNA, the CDR3 is TGTGCCAGCAGCTTCCAGGGGGCCGACTCTGGAAACACCATATATTTT.

Written as DNA, the CDR3 is TGTGCCAGCAGCCTAAGGGACATCTTCTATGGCTACACCTTC. As protein: CASSLRDIFYGYTF. The chain recombines TRBV7-2 with TRBJ1-2, with a weak D call TRBD1 (6 bases). Trimming removed 5 bases from V and 4 bases from J, with 14 bases in between. The CDR3 has 14 amino acids. Germline assignment: CDR1 SGHTA and CDR2 FQGNSA.

On this clone: Mismatch with germline at one junction end may stem from a read error. The V and J genes are TRBV20-1 and TRBJ1-1; 7 nucleotides line up with TRBD1. The CDR3 is 9 amino acids. Germline-derived CDR1 and CDR2 are DFQATT and SNEGSKA (reference sequence). The CDR3 region has the DNA TGCAGTGCTAGAGACGACAGGGTCTTT. Translation: CSARDDRVF.

This clone has more than one count but fewer than ten. The V gene is TRBV11-1, the J gene TRBJ2-7; D might be TRBD1 (5 bases). V was shortened by 2 bases and J by 2 bases, with 10 bases between the two germline ends. This CDR3 comprises 14 residues. Per germline, CDR1 SGHAT and CDR2 FQDESV (reference sequence). The CDR3, as DNA: TGTGCCAGCAGCTTACAGGGCATCGCCTACGAGCAGTACTTC. As protein: CASSLQGIAYEQYF.

The CDR3 DNA follows: TGTGCCAGCTCACCACTCCCCCGACAGAACACCGGGGAGCTGTTTTTT. It specifies CASSPLPRQNTGELFF. The chain uses TRBV18 and TRBJ2-2; no clear D gene. The CDR3 is 16 residues long. From germline, CDR1 is KGHSH and CDR2 LQKENI. The V end was cut by 1 base, the J end by 1 base, with 10 bases between. The variable domain in full, with the rest retrieved from reference TRBV18 and TRBJ2-2, is NAGVMQNPRHLVRRRGQEARLRCSPMKGHSHVYWYRQLPEEGLKFMVYLQKENIIDESGMPKERFSAEFPKEGPSILRIQQVVRGDSAAYFCASSPLPRQNTGELFFGEGSRLTVL.

This sequence joins TRBV5-1 and TRBJ2-7; TRBD2 might be the D (7 bases). The CDR3 spans 16 residues. V lost 3 bases to trimming and J lost 2 bases, with 18 bases between them. Germline V gives CDR1 SGHRS, CDR2 YFSETQ. The CDR3 DNA reads TGCGCCAGCAGCTCGGCTAGGGGGGGCATCACCTACGAGCAGTACTTC. Amino acid sequence: CASSSARGGITYEQYF.

The rearrangement uses TRBV11-2 and TRBJ2-3; D is perhaps TRBD1 (7 bases). V dropped 0 bases and J dropped 4 bases, with 11 bases sitting between them. From germline, CDR1 is SGHAT and CDR2 FQNNGV. CDR3 length: 15 residues. The DNA of the CDR3 is TGTGCCAGCAGCTTAGACGGCAGGGGGGCAGATACGCAGTATTTT. It specifies CASSLDGRGADTQYF.